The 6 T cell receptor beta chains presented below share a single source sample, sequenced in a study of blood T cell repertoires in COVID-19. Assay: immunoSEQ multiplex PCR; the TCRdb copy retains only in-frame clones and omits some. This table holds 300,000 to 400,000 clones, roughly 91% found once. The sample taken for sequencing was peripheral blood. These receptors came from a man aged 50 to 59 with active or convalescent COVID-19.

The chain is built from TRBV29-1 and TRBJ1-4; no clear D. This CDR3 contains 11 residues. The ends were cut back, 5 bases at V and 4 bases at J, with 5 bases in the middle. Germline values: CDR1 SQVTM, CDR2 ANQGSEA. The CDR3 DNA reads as TGCAGCGTTCATCATAATGAAAAACTGTTTTTT. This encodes CSVHHNEKLFF.

CDR3 sequence (DNA): TGTGCCAGCTCACCGCCTGCGGGGACAGCATACTCCGTTTTCGGGGAGCTGTTTTTT. Its protein is CASSPPAGTAYSVFGELFF. This chain joins TRBV18 and TRBJ2-2; a weak D match, TRBD1 (7 bases). The CDR3 consists of 19 residues. Trimming removed 3 bases at V and 7 bases at J, with 27 bases between. Per germline, CDR1 KGHSH and CDR2 LQKENI.

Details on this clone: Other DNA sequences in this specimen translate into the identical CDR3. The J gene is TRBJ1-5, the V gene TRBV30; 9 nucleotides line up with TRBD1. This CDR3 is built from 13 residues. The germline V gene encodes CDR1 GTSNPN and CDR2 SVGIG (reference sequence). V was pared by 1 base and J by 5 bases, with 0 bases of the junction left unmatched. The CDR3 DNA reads TGTGCCTGGAGTGGACAGGGGGATCAGCCCCAGCATTTT. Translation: CAWSGQGDQPQHF.

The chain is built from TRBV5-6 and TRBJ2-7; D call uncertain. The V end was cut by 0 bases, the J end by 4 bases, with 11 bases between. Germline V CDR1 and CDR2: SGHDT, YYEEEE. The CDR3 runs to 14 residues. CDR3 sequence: CASSLVPGSYEQYF. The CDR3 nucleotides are TGTGCCAGCAGCTTGGTACCGGGTTCATACGAGCAGTACTTC.

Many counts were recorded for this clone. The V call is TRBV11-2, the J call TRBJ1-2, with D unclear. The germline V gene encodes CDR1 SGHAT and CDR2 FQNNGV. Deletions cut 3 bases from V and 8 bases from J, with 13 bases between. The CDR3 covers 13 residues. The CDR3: CASSFNEGNGYTF. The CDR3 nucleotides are TGTGCCAGCAGCTTTAACGAGGGAAACGGCTACACCTTC. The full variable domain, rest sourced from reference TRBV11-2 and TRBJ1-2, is EAGVAQSPRYKIIEKRQSVAFWCNPISGHATLYWYQQILGQGPKLLIQFQNNGVVDDSQLPKDRFSAERLKGVDSTLKIQPAKLEDSAVYLCASSFNEGNGYTFGSGTRLTVV.

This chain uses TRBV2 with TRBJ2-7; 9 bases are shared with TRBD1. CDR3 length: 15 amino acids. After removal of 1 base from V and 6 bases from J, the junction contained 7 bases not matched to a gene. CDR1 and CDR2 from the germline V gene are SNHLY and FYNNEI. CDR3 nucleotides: TGTGCCAGCAGTGAAGAGGGACAGGGTCTGGTCGAGCAGTACTTC. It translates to CASSEEGQGLVEQYF.